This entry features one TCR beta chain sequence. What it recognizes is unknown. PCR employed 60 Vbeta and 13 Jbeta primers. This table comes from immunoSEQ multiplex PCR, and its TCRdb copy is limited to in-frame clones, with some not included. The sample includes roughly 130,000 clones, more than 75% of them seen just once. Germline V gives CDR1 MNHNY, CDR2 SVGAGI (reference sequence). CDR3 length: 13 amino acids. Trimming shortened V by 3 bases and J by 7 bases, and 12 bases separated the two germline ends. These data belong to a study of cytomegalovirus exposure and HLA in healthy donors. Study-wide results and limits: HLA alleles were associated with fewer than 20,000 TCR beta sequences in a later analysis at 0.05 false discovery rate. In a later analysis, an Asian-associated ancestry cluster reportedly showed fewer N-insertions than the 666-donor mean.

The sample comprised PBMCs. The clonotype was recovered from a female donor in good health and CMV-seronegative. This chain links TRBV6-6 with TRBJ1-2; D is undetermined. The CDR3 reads CASSYSGSGGYTF. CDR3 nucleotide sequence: TGTGCCAGCAGTTATAGTGGGTCGGGTGGCTACACCTTC.